This entry lists 10 T cell receptor beta chains sequenced from one sample in a study of cytomegalovirus exposure and HLA in healthy donors. PCR primers comprised 60 Vbeta and 13 Jbeta primers. The assay was immunoSEQ multiplex PCR, and TCRdb's table has in-frame clones only and misses some. This repertoire shows roughly 120,000 clones, 9.5% found once; its top ten account for 3% to 3.5%. The sample comprised PBMCs. The receptors were gathered from a man aged 25-45 years in good health and CMV-seronegative.

This clone was observed a handful of times. The chain joins TRBV25-1 to TRBJ2-2; 11 positions agree with TRBD2. There are 15 residues in the CDR3. CDR1 is MGHDK and CDR2 is SYGVNS in the germline V gene. V shed 8 bases and J 6 bases; nucleotides not matched to a gene: 8. The CDR3 bases are TGTGCCAGCCAGGTAGCGGGGGGGCTGGCCGGGGAGCTGTTTTTT. It translates to CASQVAGGLAGELFF.

In this sample, this clone turned up a few times. The rearrangement uses TRBV5-4 and TRBJ2-3; D not resolved. Germline CDR1 reads SGHNT; CDR2 reads YYREEE (reference sequence). Trimming removed 5 bases from V and 2 bases from J, with 6 bases in between. CDR3 length equals 12 residues. Here the CDR3 DNA reads TGTGCCAGCAGTTGGGCCACAGATACGCAGTATTTT. Amino acid sequence: CASSWATDTQYF.

This clone showed up just a few times. The chain joins TRBV29-1 to TRBJ1-5, with D maybe TRBD1 (5 bases). Germline CDR1 is SQVTM and CDR2 is ANQGSEA. The CDR3 spans 12 residues. Between the trimmed V and J ends, which lost 6 bases and 2 bases, there was a span of 8 bases. The CDR3 loop reads CSVGQRNQPQHF. The CDR3 region has the DNA TGCAGCGTCGGACAACGCAATCAGCCCCAGCATTTT.

This chain connects TRBV18 to TRBJ1-6, with D maybe TRBD1 (6 bases). CDR1 and CDR2 from the germline V gene are KGHSH and LQKENI. The length of the CDR3 is 13 residues. Trimming took 3 bases from V and 7 from J, leaving 7 bases between them. For the CDR3, the DNA is TGTGCCAGCTCACCCCAGGGGAATTCACCCCTCCACTTT. It is translated as CASSPQGNSPLHF.

The rearrangement links TRBV30 to TRBJ2-5; TRBD2 is a possible D gene (5 bases). This CDR3 is 15 amino acids long. CDR1 GTSNPN and CDR2 SVGIG come from the germline V gene (reference sequence). Trimming cost V 5 bases and J 3 bases, with 19 bases left between them. The CDR3 spells CAWGSSSGLKETQYF. CDR3 sequence (DNA): TGTGCCTGGGGTTCGTCGAGCGGACTCAAAGAGACCCAGTACTTC.

This clone was seen only a few times. This rearrangement joins TRBV11-3 to TRBJ2-5; tentatively, D is TRBD2 (6 bases). This CDR3 has 14 amino acids. The germline gives CDR1 SGHNT, CDR2 YENEEA. V lost 3 bases, J lost 1 base, and 9 bases lay in between. CDR3 sequence: CASSLGGAQETQYF. CDR3 in DNA: TGTGCCAGCAGCTTGGGGGGAGCCCAAGAGACCCAGTACTTC.

In its sample, this clone was seen a few times. The chain carries TRBV9 and TRBJ2-7, with D possibly being TRBD1 (5 bases). Trimming removed 0 bases at V and 5 bases at J, with 15 bases between. CDR1 and CDR2 from the germline V gene are SGDLS and YYNGEE. The CDR3 runs 15 residues. CDR3 bases: TGTGCCAGCAGCGTAGCTACTATGGGCAGGGACGAGCAGTACTTC. This sequence encodes CASSVATMGRDEQYF.

V gene TRBV5-1 combines with J gene TRBJ1-1, with a weak D call TRBD1 (6 bases). CDR1 SGHRS and CDR2 YFSETQ come from the germline V gene. This CDR3 comprises 18 residues. V lost 4 bases and J 0 bases, leaving 22 bases between the germline ends. CDR3 in amino acids: CASSPTPGQSLLNTEAFF. CDR3 nucleotides: TGCGCCAGCAGCCCCACACCGGGACAAAGTTTACTGAACACTGAAGCTTTCTTT.

This clone was observed a handful of times. This sequence joins TRBV5-1 and TRBJ1-2, with D uncertain. CDR1 and CDR2 from the germline V gene are SGHRS and YFSETQ. The CDR3 runs 13 residues. Trimming left V 4 bases short and J 7 bases short, with 14 bases between. This CDR3 is CASSAPPTSGYTF. The CDR3 DNA reads TGCGCCAGCAGCGCTCCACCTACTTCTGGCTACACCTTC.

This chain uses TRBV10-1 with TRBJ2-7; D might be TRBD1 (5 bases). The CDR3 is 13 residues long. CDR1 WNHNN and CDR2 SYGVQD come from the germline V gene (reference sequence). Trimming left V 3 bases short and J 5 bases short, with 11 bases between. The CDR3 bases are TGCGCCAGCAGTGATCCAGGGAACGACGAGCAGTACTTC. It specifies CASSDPGNDEQYF.